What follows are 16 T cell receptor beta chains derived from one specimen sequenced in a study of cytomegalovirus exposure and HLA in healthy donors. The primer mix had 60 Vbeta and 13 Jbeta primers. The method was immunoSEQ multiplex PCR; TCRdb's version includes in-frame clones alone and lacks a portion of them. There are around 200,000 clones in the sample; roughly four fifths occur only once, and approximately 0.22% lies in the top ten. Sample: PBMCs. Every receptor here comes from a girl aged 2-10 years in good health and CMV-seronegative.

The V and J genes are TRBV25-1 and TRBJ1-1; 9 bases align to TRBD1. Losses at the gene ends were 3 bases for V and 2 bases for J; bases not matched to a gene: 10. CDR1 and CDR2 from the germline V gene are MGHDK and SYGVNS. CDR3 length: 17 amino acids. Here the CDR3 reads CASSDFSGTGSNTEAFF. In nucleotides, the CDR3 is TGTGCCAGCAGTGACTTCTCCGGGACAGGGTCCAACACTGAAGCTTTCTTT.

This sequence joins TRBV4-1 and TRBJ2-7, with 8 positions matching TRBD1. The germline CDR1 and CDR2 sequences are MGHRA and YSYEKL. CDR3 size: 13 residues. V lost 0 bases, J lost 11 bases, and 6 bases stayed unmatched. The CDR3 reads CASSQDPGTGEYF. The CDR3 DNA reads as TGCGCCAGCAGCCAAGATCCTGGGACAGGCGAGTACTTC.

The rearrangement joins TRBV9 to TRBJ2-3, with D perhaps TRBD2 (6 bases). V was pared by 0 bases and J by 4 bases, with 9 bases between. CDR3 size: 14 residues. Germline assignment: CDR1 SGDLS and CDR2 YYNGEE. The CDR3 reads CASSVEWGADTQYF. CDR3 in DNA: TGTGCCAGCAGCGTAGAATGGGGGGCAGATACGCAGTATTTT.

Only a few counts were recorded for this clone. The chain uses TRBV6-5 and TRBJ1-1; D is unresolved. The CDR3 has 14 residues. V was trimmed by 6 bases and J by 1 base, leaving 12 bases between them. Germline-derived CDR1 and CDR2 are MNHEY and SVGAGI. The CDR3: CASSKLGSNTEAFF. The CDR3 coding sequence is TGTGCCAGCAGCAAACTAGGATCGAACACTGAAGCTTTCTTT.

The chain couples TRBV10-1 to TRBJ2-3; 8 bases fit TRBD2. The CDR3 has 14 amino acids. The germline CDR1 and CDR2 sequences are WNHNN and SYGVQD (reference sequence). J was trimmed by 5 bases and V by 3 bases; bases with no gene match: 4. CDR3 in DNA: TGCGCCAGCAGTGAAGCGGGAGATGAAGATACGCAGTATTTT. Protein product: CASSEAGDEDTQYF.

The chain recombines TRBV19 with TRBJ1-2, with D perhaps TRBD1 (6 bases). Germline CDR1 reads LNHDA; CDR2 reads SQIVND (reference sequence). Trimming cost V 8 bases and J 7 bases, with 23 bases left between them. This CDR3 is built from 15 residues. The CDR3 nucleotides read TGTGCCAGTGACCTCGGCGTCGGGGGGCTCTCTGGCTACACCTTC. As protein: CASDLGVGGLSGYTF.

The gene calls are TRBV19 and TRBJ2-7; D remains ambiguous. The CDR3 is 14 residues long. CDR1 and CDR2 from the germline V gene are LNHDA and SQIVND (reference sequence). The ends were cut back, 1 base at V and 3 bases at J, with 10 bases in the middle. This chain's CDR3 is CASSIGHASYEQYF. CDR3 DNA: TGTGCCAGTAGTATAGGCCACGCGAGCTACGAGCAGTACTTC.

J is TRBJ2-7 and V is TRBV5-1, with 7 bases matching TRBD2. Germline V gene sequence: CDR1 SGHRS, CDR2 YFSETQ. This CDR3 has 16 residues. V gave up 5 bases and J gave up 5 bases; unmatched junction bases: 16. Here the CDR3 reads CASRVRDYSAFDEQYF. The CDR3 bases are TGCGCCAGCAGGGTTCGGGACTACTCGGCGTTCGACGAGCAGTACTTC.

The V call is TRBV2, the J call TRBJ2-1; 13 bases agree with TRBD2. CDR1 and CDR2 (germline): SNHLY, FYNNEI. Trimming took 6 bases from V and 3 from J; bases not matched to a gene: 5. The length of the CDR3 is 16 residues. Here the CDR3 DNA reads TGTGCCAGCAGAGGACTAGCGGGAGTTTTCTACAATGAGCAGTTCTTC. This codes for CASRGLAGVFYNEQFF.

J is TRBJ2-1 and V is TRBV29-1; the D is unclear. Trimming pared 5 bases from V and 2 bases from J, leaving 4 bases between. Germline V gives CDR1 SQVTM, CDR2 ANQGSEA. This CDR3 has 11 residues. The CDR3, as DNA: TGCAGCGTTCGAGCCTACAATGAGCAGTTCTTC. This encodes CSVRAYNEQFF.

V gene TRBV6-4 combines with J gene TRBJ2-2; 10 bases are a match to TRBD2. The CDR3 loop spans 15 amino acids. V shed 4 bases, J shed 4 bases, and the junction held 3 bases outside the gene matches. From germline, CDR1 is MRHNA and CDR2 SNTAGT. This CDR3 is CASSGLAGSTGELFF. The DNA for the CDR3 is TGTGCCAGCAGTGGACTAGCGGGTTCCACCGGGGAGCTGTTTTTT.

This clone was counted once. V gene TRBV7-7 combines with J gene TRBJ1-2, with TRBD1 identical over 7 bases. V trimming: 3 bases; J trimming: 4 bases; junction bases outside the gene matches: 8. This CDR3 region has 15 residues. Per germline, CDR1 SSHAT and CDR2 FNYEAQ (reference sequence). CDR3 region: CASSLEGARFYGYTF. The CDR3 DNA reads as TGTGCCAGCAGCTTGGAGGGGGCGCGATTCTATGGCTACACCTTC. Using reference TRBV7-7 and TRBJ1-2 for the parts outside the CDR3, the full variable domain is GAGVSQSPRYKVTKRGQDVTLRCDPISSHATLYWYQQALGQGPEFLTYFNYEAQPDKSGLPSDRFSAERPEGSISTLTIQRTEQRDSAMYRCASSLEGARFYGYTFGSGTRLTVV.

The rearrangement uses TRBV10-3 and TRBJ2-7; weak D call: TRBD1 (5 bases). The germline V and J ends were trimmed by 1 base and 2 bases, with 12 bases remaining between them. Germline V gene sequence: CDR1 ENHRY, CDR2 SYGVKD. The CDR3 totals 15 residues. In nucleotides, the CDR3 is TGTGCCATCAGTGAGTGGCAGGGTAAAACCTACGAGCAGTACTTC. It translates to CAISEWQGKTYEQYF.

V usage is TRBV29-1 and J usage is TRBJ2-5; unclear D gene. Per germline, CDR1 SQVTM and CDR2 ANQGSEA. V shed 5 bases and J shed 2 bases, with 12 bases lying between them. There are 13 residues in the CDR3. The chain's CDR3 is CSVRSTAQETQYF. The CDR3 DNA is TGCAGCGTTCGTAGTACAGCTCAAGAGACCCAGTACTTC.

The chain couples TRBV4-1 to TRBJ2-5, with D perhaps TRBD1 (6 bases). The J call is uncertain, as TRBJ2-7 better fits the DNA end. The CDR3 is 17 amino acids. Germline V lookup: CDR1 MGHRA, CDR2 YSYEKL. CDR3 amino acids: CASSPTDRRSLSSEQYF. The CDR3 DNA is TGCGCCAGCAGCCCAACCGACAGGCGCTCCCTCAGTTCCGAGCAGTACTTC.

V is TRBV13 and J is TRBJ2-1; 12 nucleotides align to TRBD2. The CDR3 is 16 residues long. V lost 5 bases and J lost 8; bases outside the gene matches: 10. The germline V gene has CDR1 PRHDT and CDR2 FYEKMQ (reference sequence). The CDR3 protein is CASSQGLAGFSDEQFF. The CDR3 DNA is TGTGCCAGCAGCCAGGGACTAGCGGGCTTCTCGGATGAGCAGTTCTTC.